Detailed here is one T cell receptor (beta chain). The data originate from a study of blood T cell repertoires in COVID-19. Turning to the study itself: COVID-19 samples, acute and convalescent, were from the United States, Italy and Spain. Sources were T cells, B-cell-depleted T cells, or PBMCs; the material itself was cDNA or gDNA.

As originally analysed: Counts of nucleated cells, estimated from reference gene primer amplification, were obtained. Only in-frame clones appear in the TCRdb table, and some are missing; sequencing was by immunoSEQ multiplex PCR. V, J and clone size derive from that table, while D and trimming were established from the DNA sequence. The sample yields about 70,000 clones, approximately 86% seen once. The CDR3 is 15 residues long. CDR1 and CDR2 from the germline V gene are MNHEY and SVGAGI. Trimming removed 5 bases from V and 6 bases from J; junction bases left unmatched: 10. This TCR was recovered from a human donor in a cohort sampled during active COVID-19. Sequenced input: peripheral blood. The V gene is TRBV6-5, the J gene TRBJ2-7; 10 positions match TRBD2. The CDR3 sequence is CASSTGTSASREQYF. CDR3 coding DNA: TGTGCCAGCAGTACCGGGACTAGCGCTAGCCGCGAGCAGTACTTC.